Presented here are 10 T cell receptor beta chains from one specimen sequenced in a study of cytomegalovirus exposure and HLA in healthy donors. PCR used 60 Vbeta primers and 13 Jbeta primers. Measured with immunoSEQ multiplex PCR; TCRdb has only the in-frame clones, and not every one. The table lists 120,000 or so clones, around 85% of them singletons. Sequenced: PBMCs. These receptors all stem from a man aged 40-55 years in good health and CMV-seronegative.

The chain couples TRBV19 to TRBJ2-7, with TRBD1 matching over 8 bases. Germline-derived CDR1 and CDR2 are LNHDA and SQIVND (reference sequence). The CDR3 contains 15 residues. V lost 4 bases, J lost 2 bases, and 7 bases stayed unmatched. The CDR3 region has the DNA TGTGCCAGTAGTAGCACCGGGACAGGACCCTACGAGCAGTACTTC. Its protein product is CASSSTGTGPYEQYF.

This clone appeared a few times. The V call is TRBV2, the J call TRBJ2-5; 12 bases are shared with TRBD2. CDR1 is SNHLY and CDR2 is FYNNEI in the germline V gene. J was trimmed by 1 base and V by 4 bases; bases with no gene match: 4. The CDR3 consists of 16 residues. CDR3: CASSGTSGVLQETQYF. CDR3 nucleotides: TGTGCCAGCAGTGGGACTAGCGGGGTGCTCCAAGAGACCCAGTACTTC.

V usage is TRBV5-1 and J usage is TRBJ2-7; the match to TRBD1 covers 7 bases. The V gene's germline CDR1 is SGHRS and CDR2 YFSETQ. V was pared by 4 bases and J by 3 bases, with 4 bases of the junction left unmatched. This CDR3 region has 13 residues. The CDR3 region is CASSHPGGYEQYF. DNA for the CDR3: TGCGCCAGCAGCCACCCAGGGGGCTACGAGCAGTACTTC.

This chain links TRBV6-5 with TRBJ1-5; D perhaps matches TRBD1 (5 bases). V was shortened by 6 bases and J by 5 bases, with 11 bases between the two germline ends. The germline gives CDR1 MNHEY, CDR2 SVGAGI. This CDR3 comprises 13 residues. CDR3 DNA sequence: TGTGCCAGCAGAACGACAGCTCATCAGCCCCAGCATTTT. This codes for CASRTTAHQPQHF.

This sequence joins TRBV2 and TRBJ1-1; 8 nucleotides line up with TRBD1. This CDR3 contains 13 residues. V dropped 7 bases and J dropped 6; count of bases not matched to a gene: 7. Germline CDR1 SNHLY, CDR2 FYNNEI. DNA of the CDR3: TGTGCCAGCACCACAGGGGGGGGTCCTGAAGCTTTCTTT. Amino acids: CASTTGGGPEAFF.

This clone is a singleton in its sample. J is TRBJ1-2 and V is TRBV9; D gene uncertain. The CDR3 is 12 amino acids. CDR1 and CDR2 from the germline V gene are SGDLS and YYNGEE. Trimming shortened V by 3 bases and J by 5 bases, and 8 bases separated the two germline ends. The CDR3 coding sequence is TGTGCCAGCAGCGCCATCGGTTATGGCTACACCTTC. It encodes CASSAIGYGYTF.

This clone was seen a handful of times. J is TRBJ1-3 and V is TRBV6-1, with a possible D match to TRBD1 (5 bases). The CDR3 loop spans 12 amino acids. Germline V lookup: CDR1 MNHNS, CDR2 SASEGT. The ends were cut back, 6 bases at V and 3 bases at J, with 6 bases in the middle. The CDR3 reads CASRTDGNTIYF. The DNA of the CDR3 is TGTGCCAGCAGGACAGATGGAAACACCATATATTTT.

The chain employs TRBV9 and TRBJ1-2, with D possibly being TRBD1 (5 bases). V lost 3 bases and J lost 8, with 11 bases in between. From germline, CDR1 is SGDLS and CDR2 YYNGEE. The CDR3 spans 12 residues. The DNA for the CDR3 is TGTGCCAGCAGCGGCCCAAGGGGAGGCTACACCTTC. Translation gives CASSGPRGGYTF.

The rearrangement joins TRBV27 to TRBJ2-7; 10 bases match TRBD2. The germline gives CDR1 MNHEY, CDR2 SMNVEV (reference sequence). This CDR3 is built from 15 residues. The V segment lost 10 bases and the J segment 2 bases; nucleotides outside the gene matches: 11. CDR3 sequence reads: CATGPGLADAYEQYF. In nucleotides, the CDR3 is TGTGCCACCGGCCCCGGACTAGCGGATGCCTACGAGCAGTACTTC.

CDR3 nucleotide sequence: TGTGCCAGCAGCTTAGAATCGGGGCAGCCCCAGCATTTT. Residues: CASSLESGQPQHF. J is TRBJ1-5 and V is TRBV7-9; no reliable D call. The CDR3 sequence is 13 residues long. V gave up 1 base and J gave up 7 bases, with 8 bases separating them. Per the germline V gene, CDR1 is SEHNR and CDR2 is FQNEAQ (reference sequence).